In its sample, the clone carrying this T cell receptor (beta chain) was seen a few times. Its target is unknown. This entry is derived from a study of T cell repertoires in cytomegalovirus infection. Overall study context: Selected CMV epitopes included recently identified HLA-C-restricted ones as well as well-studied HLA-B-restricted ones.

TCRdb used MiXCR to reprocess the reads, holding one entry per CDR3 protein. Among approximately 730,000 distinct CDR3 sequences, 25% to 30% were seen once, and the ten largest hold approximately 14%. Sequencing used cultured CD8+ T cells from PBMCs, obtained from culture after CMV antigen stimulation. The clonotype was recovered from a human donor in good health (CMV status not recorded). Some clones in this sample may be carry-over from other donors' samples.

CDR3 residues: CSARAERRDYGYTF. The CDR3 coding sequence is TGCAGTGCTAGGGCTGAACGTCGGGACTATGGCTACACCTTC. This chain connects TRBV20-1 to TRBJ1-2; D not certain. Trimming shortened V by 3 bases and J by 3 bases, and 14 bases separated the two germline ends. CDR1 is DFQATT and CDR2 is SNEGSKA in the germline V gene (reference sequence). The CDR3 spans 14 residues.